The 21 T cell receptor beta chains reported below all come from one sample, sequenced in a study of regulatory T cells in long-lasting Graves disease (dated by TCRdb to the early 2020s). This sample's time point label indicates: persistent/refractory GD, antithyroid drugs over 5 years with positive TRAb. RNA was extracted from PBMCs in TRIzol for both TCR sequencing and RNA sequencing. Libraries were built with multiplex PCR. This sample was sequenced with an Illumina HiSeq 4000. TCR beta libraries were built with iRepertoire HTBI primers and Arm-PCR amplification of CDR3 regions. TCRdb reprocessed the public reads (quality trimming at Q25 with fastp, clone calling with MiXCR) and kept in-frame beta chains. A single entry per CDR3 protein holds the most common genes and DNA from its merged rows. For this sample there are about 460,000 distinct CDR3 sequences; about 20% appear just once. The top ten clones comprise less than 15% of the sample.

The source material was peripheral blood mononuclear cells (PBMCs), sampled when the disease was refractory, from a patient treated with antithyroid drugs. Receptors were obtained from a female donor with Graves disease.

The gene calls are TRBV7-2 and TRBJ1-5, with D perhaps matching TRBD1 (6 bases). Germline CDR1 is SGHTA and CDR2 is FQGNSA. The V and J ends lost 5 bases and 4 bases respectively, with 18 bases between them. The CDR3 has 16 residues. The CDR3 protein is CASSPWGAGENQPQHF. The CDR3 coding sequence is TGTGCCAGCAGCCCATGGGGGGCAGGGGAAAATCAGCCCCAGCATTTT. The full variable domain, completed using reference TRBV7-2 and TRBJ1-5, is GAGVSQSPSNKVTEKGKDVELRCDPISGHTALYWYRQSLGQGLEFLIYFQGNSAPDKSGLPSDRFSAERTGGSVSTLTIQRTQQEDSAVYLCASSPWGAGENQPQHFGDGTRLSIL.

This clonotype was counted at least ten times. V is TRBV28 and J is TRBJ1-1; D uncertain. Germline CDR1 reads MDHEN; CDR2 reads SYDVKM. CDR3 size: 13 residues. V was shortened by 2 bases and J by 8 bases, with 12 bases between the two germline ends. CDR3 residues: CASSLGRDKEAFF. The CDR3 DNA reads TGTGCCAGCAGTTTAGGGCGCGACAAGGAAGCTTTCTTT.

This clonotype has a count of ten or more. This chain uses TRBV2 with TRBJ2-7, with a weak D call TRBD2 (5 bases). Germline V gene data show CDR1 as SNHLY and CDR2 as FYNNEI. The CDR3 runs to 12 residues. With 1 base removed from V and 5 bases from J, the gap between germline ends came to 6 bases. The DNA of the CDR3 is TGTGCCAGCAGTGAAGGAGGGAACGAGCAGTACTTC. It is translated as CASSEGGNEQYF.

The genes are TRBV7-9 and TRBJ2-2, with unresolved D. The length of the CDR3 is 13 residues. V lost 11 bases and J lost 6, with 16 bases in between. CDR1 SEHNR and CDR2 FQNEAQ come from the germline V gene (reference sequence). Written as DNA, the CDR3 is TGTGCCGGGCAGATCCCCAACCCCGGGGAGCTGTTTTTT. This codes for CAGQIPNPGELFF.

This clonotype has a count of ten or more. The J gene is TRBJ1-6, the V gene TRBV2; D is unresolved. Germline values: CDR1 SNHLY, CDR2 FYNNEI. The CDR3 totals 15 residues. Trimming shortened V by 6 bases and J by 0 bases, and 9 bases separated the two germline ends. CDR3 nucleotides: TGTGCCAGCAGGGACGTCCACTCCTATAATTCACCCCTCCACTTT. It yields the protein CASRDVHSYNSPLHF.

This clonotype showed up many times. The rearrangement uses TRBV5-5 and TRBJ1-5, with TRBD1 identical over 10 bases. CDR3 length equals 16 residues. Germline CDR1 is SGHKS and CDR2 is YYEKEE (reference sequence). Trimming took 1 base from V and 1 from J; bases not matched to a gene: 2. The CDR3 is CASSLRGQGSNQPQHF. The CDR3 DNA reads TGTGCCAGCAGCTTGCGGGGACAGGGGAGCAATCAGCCCCAGCATTTT.

In regard to this clonotype: A far larger clone is only one base removed, so a read error is likely. For the CDR3, the DNA is TGTGCCCGCAGTTTACGGCAGGGGTCTGAAGCTTTCTTT. It specifies CARSLRQGSEAFF. The J gene is TRBJ1-1, the V gene TRBV10-3, with D perhaps TRBD1 (6 bases). Between the trimmed V and J ends, which lost 11 bases and 6 bases, there was a span of 19 bases. The CDR3 has 13 amino acids. The germline CDR1 and CDR2 sequences are ENHRY and SYGVKD.

The chain joins TRBV19 to TRBJ1-6, with 7 bases aligning to TRBD1. V dropped 8 bases and J dropped 10; count of bases not matched to a gene: 5. The germline V gene has CDR1 LNHDA and CDR2 SQIVND (reference sequence). This CDR3 has 12 amino acids. The CDR3 loop is CASGTGESPLHF. CDR3 coding DNA: TGTGCCAGTGGTACAGGGGAATCACCCCTCCACTTT. Full variable domain (remainder filled in from reference TRBV19 and TRBJ1-6): DGGITQSPKYLFRKEGQNVTLSCEQNLNHDAMYWYRQDPGQGLRLIYYSQIVNDFQKGDIAEGYSVSREKKESFPLTVTSAQKNPTAFYLCASGTGESPLHFGNGTRLTVT.

This clonotype was found many times. The chain links TRBV28 to TRBJ1-1; a weak D match, TRBD1 (5 bases). Trimming pared 6 bases from V and 10 bases from J, leaving 18 bases between. The CDR3 extends over 13 amino acids. Per the germline V gene, CDR1 is MDHEN and CDR2 is SYDVKM. CDR3 in DNA: TGTGCCAGCAGCCCAAAGGTGGTAGGGGTAGCTTTCTTT. It codes for CASSPKVVGVAFF.

The table lists this clonotype with many counts. J is TRBJ2-5 and V is TRBV6-1, with a weak D call TRBD2 (5 bases). CDR1 MNHNS and CDR2 SASEGT come from the germline V gene. The CDR3 spans 15 residues. The V end lost 3 bases, the J end lost 1 base, and 12 bases lay between the germline ends. CDR3 region: CASSDLREFQETQYF. CDR3 bases: TGTGCCAGCAGTGATCTTAGGGAGTTCCAAGAGACCCAGTACTTC.

This clonotype has ten or more counts. V usage is TRBV30 and J usage is TRBJ2-5, with D uncertain. The CDR3 spans 13 residues. V was cut by 1 base and J by 5 bases, with 11 bases left in between. CDR1 is GTSNPN and CDR2 is SVGIG in the germline V gene (reference sequence). CDR3 loop: CAWSGFSGETQYF. CDR3 bases: TGTGCCTGGAGTGGCTTTTCCGGGGAGACCCAGTACTTC.

The chain couples TRBV7-9 to TRBJ1-1, with D perhaps TRBD1 (6 bases). The germline gives CDR1 SEHNR, CDR2 FQNEAQ (reference sequence). The CDR3 consists of 14 residues. With 5 bases removed from V and 6 bases from J, the gap between germline ends came to 16 bases. This chain's CDR3 is CASSPRGRGPEAFF. CDR3 coding DNA: TGTGCCAGCAGCCCTAGGGGCAGGGGCCCTGAAGCTTTCTTT.

In its sample, this clonotype was seen many times. V gene TRBV6-5 combines with J gene TRBJ1-5, with 8 bases matching TRBD1. J was trimmed by 2 bases and V by 1 base; bases with no gene match: 10. The CDR3 sequence is 18 residues long. Germline CDR1 reads MNHEY; CDR2 reads SVGAGI. Here the CDR3 reads CASSYFPPDRGGNQPQHF. In nucleotides, the CDR3 is TGTGCCAGCAGTTACTTTCCCCCCGACAGGGGTGGCAATCAGCCCCAGCATTTT.

The rearrangement uses TRBV4-3 and TRBJ1-5; 8 bases align to TRBD1. Germline V CDR1 and CDR2: LGHNA, YSLEER. The CDR3 extends over 15 amino acids. J lost 7 bases, V lost 4 bases, and 9 bases had no gene match. The chain's CDR3 is CASSPPDRGGQPQHF. The CDR3 bases are TGCGCCAGCAGCCCACCCGACAGGGGTGGCCAGCCCCAGCATTTT.

This clonotype has more than one count but fewer than ten. The CDR3 spells CASSQPIGSKRGYTF. In DNA, the CDR3 is TGCGCCAGCAGCCAACCTATCGGCAGCAAGCGGGGCTACACCTTC. The rearrangement joins TRBV4-1 to TRBJ1-2; D unclear. Germline CDR1 and CDR2: MGHRA and YSYEKL. The CDR3 spans 15 residues. Trimming removed 2 bases from V and 8 bases from J, with 18 bases in between.

This clonotype has ten or more counts. The V gene is TRBV19, the J gene TRBJ1-5; D is ambiguous. This CDR3 contains 16 residues. Germline V gene sequence: CDR1 LNHDA, CDR2 SQIVND (reference sequence). Deletions cut 3 bases from V and 0 bases from J, with 12 bases between. CDR3 in amino acids: CASSIRGWDSNQPQHF. CDR3 bases: TGTGCCAGTAGTATTCGCGGATGGGATAGCAATCAGCCCCAGCATTTT.

The DNA for the CDR3 is TGTGCCAGCAGCTTAGCGCTGGGAGGGGGCGGCGAGCAGTACTTC. Its protein is CASSLALGGGGEQYF. The gene calls are TRBV7-2 and TRBJ2-7; D is possibly TRBD1 or TRBD2 (7 bases each). Germline loops: CDR1 SGHTA, CDR2 FQGNSA. V lost 0 bases, J lost 6 bases, and 15 bases lay in between. The CDR3 consists of 15 residues.

This clonotype was observed a few times. This chain links TRBV4-3 with TRBJ2-7; 8 nucleotides line up with TRBD1. The CDR3 is made up of 16 amino acids. Germline values: CDR1 LGHNA, CDR2 YSLEER. Trimming cost V 0 bases and J 2 bases; bases outside gene matches: 6. The CDR3 region has the DNA TGCGCCAGCAGCCAAGAGAAGACAGGGGCAACCTACGAGCAGTACTTC. Translation gives CASSQEKTGATYEQYF.

As for this clonotype: One end of the junction fails to match germline, which may point to a read error. The chain joins TRBV20-1 to TRBJ1-5, with D possibly being TRBD1 (5 bases). The CDR3 has 15 amino acids. Germline V gene lookup returns CDR1 DFQATT and CDR2 SNEGSKA (reference sequence). The CDR3 DNA sequence: TGCAGTGCTAGAGAATGGCTGACAGTCAATCGGCCCCAGCATTTT. Translation gives CSAREWLTVNRPQHF.

This clonotype showed up just a few times. The V gene is TRBV18, the J gene TRBJ1-1; D is ambiguous. Germline V lookup: CDR1 KGHSH, CDR2 LQKENI. The CDR3 extends over 14 amino acids. V was trimmed by 5 bases and J by 6 bases, leaving 16 bases between them. The CDR3, as DNA: TGTGCCAGCTCAGGGGAGGCCCTGCACTCTGAAGCTTTCTTT. Protein product: CASSGEALHSEAFF. Full variable domain (missing parts from reference TRBV18 and TRBJ1-1): NAGVMQNPRHLVRRRGQEARLRCSPMKGHSHVYWYRQLPEEGLKFMVYLQKENIIDESGMPKERFSAEFPKEGPSILRIQQVVRGDSAAYFCASSGEALHSEAFFGQGTRLTVV.

This clonotype has at least ten counts. This chain uses TRBV2 with TRBJ2-4; TRBD2 might be the D (5 bases). V was trimmed by 6 bases and J by 2 bases, leaving 14 bases between them. CDR1 and CDR2 from the germline V gene are SNHLY and FYNNEI. The CDR3 totals 15 residues. The CDR3 bases are TGTGCCAGCAGCTACCGGACGGACTCCAAAAACATTCAGTACTTC. Translation gives CASSYRTDSKNIQYF.